The next 22 T cell receptor beta chains were all read from a single sample in a study of cytomegalovirus exposure and HLA in healthy donors. The PCR had 60 Vbeta and 13 Jbeta primers. TCRdb's copy holds only in-frame clones and misses some; the assay was immunoSEQ multiplex PCR. Of some 80,000 clones in the sample, 78% are singletons; the top ten hold around 1.5%. Specimen: PBMCs. The receptors were sampled from a man in his forties in good health and CMV-seronegative.

This chain uses TRBV28 with TRBJ2-1, with 7 nucleotides matching TRBD1. Germline loops: CDR1 MDHEN, CDR2 SYDVKM. With V trimmed by 6 bases and J by 0 bases, 8 bases remained unmatched. The CDR3 covers 16 residues. The CDR3 DNA reads TGTGCCAGCAGCCCCACAGGGGCTGGCTCCTACAATGAGCAGTTCTTC. Its translation is CASSPTGAGSYNEQFF.

V usage is TRBV7-2 and J usage is TRBJ2-1, with 9 bases identical to TRBD1. CDR1 SGHTA and CDR2 FQGNSA come from the germline V gene. The CDR3 consists of 16 residues. V shed 0 bases, J shed 8 bases, and the junction held 8 bases outside the gene matches. The CDR3 nucleotides read TGTGCCAGCAGCTTAGCCCGGGACAGGGTTACAGATGAGCAGTTCTTC. Translation: CASSLARDRVTDEQFF.

CDR3 loop: CASSTGFNQPQHF. The CDR3 nucleotides are TGTGCCAGCAGTACAGGATTCAATCAGCCCCAGCATTTT. The V and J genes are TRBV27 and TRBJ1-5, with D possibly being TRBD1 (5 bases). The CDR3 covers 13 residues. The germline V and J ends were trimmed by 5 bases and 3 bases, with 8 bases remaining between them. Germline V gene lookup returns CDR1 MNHEY and CDR2 SMNVEV (reference sequence).

The chain is built from TRBV5-4 and TRBJ2-1; 8 bases map to TRBD2. The V segment lost 1 base and the J segment 3 bases; nucleotides outside the gene matches: 3. Germline CDR1 and CDR2: SGHNT and YYREEE (reference sequence). This CDR3 comprises 15 residues. The CDR3 sequence: CASSLTSGIYNEQFF. CDR3 coding DNA: TGTGCCAGCAGCTTGACTAGCGGCATCTACAATGAGCAGTTCTTC.

The gene calls are TRBV5-1 and TRBJ1-1; D is undetermined. Germline V gene data show CDR1 as SGHRS and CDR2 as YFSETQ. V was shortened by 0 bases and J by 4 bases, with 10 bases between the two germline ends. The CDR3 is 14 amino acids. For the CDR3, the DNA is TGCGCCAGCAGCTTGGGAGGGTCTGGCACTGAAGCTTTCTTT. Protein: CASSLGGSGTEAFF.

This clone was observed a few times. The chain combines TRBV6-9 with TRBJ2-2, with D possibly being TRBD2 (5 bases). V was shortened by 8 bases and J by 4 bases, with 11 bases between the two germline ends. In germline, CDR1 is MNHGY, CDR2 SVAAGI. The CDR3 length is 13 residues. CDR3 DNA sequence: TGTGCCAGCTCCGAGGGCGGCACCGGGGAGCTGTTTTTT. This sequence encodes CASSEGGTGELFF.

The chain uses TRBV5-1 and TRBJ2-5; 15 bases align to TRBD2. J gave up 5 bases and V 4 bases, and 6 bases lay outside the gene matches. This CDR3 is 16 amino acids long. The germline V gene encodes CDR1 SGHRS and CDR2 YFSETQ. Here the CDR3 DNA reads TGCGCCAGCAGCAAGCCGGGACTAGCGGGAGGCGAGACCCAGTACTTC. This sequence encodes CASSKPGLAGGETQYF.

In DNA, the CDR3 is TGTGCCAGCAGCCCGACTAGCGGGAGTGTAAATGAGCAGTTCTTC. Its protein is CASSPTSGSVNEQFF. The rearrangement uses TRBV7-6 and TRBJ2-1; 12 bases agree with TRBD2. After removal of 5 bases from V and 7 bases from J, the junction contained 6 bases not matched to a gene. The V gene's germline CDR1 is SGHVS and CDR2 FNYEAQ. The CDR3 sequence is 15 residues long.

The chain has TRBV29-1 and TRBJ2-2, with TRBD1 as a possible D gene (6 bases). V lost 4 bases and J lost 6, with 15 bases in between. The CDR3 runs to 14 residues. Germline V gene sequence: CDR1 SQVTM, CDR2 ANQGSEA. DNA for the CDR3: TGCAGCGTTGTAGTTGCGAGGGGGTCCGGGGAGCTGTTTTTT. Residues: CSVVVARGSGELFF.

This chain uses TRBV21-1 with TRBJ1-5; the table's D call TRBD1 went unverified against the DNA. TRBV21-1 is flagged as a pseudogene. The CDR3 spans 15 residues. The CDR3 bases are TGTGCCACAAACCGGGACAGGGCTACCAATCAGCCCCAGCATTTT. This gives the protein CATNRDRATNQPQHF.

V gene TRBV11-3 combines with J gene TRBJ2-3; D may be TRBD2 (6 bases). The germline V and J ends were trimmed by 4 bases and 0 bases, with 11 bases remaining between them. CDR1 is SGHNT, CDR2 YENEEA, per germline. The CDR3 sequence is 15 residues long. The CDR3 bases are TGTGCCAGCAGCTGGGGAGGCGGGAGCACAGATACGCAGTATTTT. Protein product: CASSWGGGSTDTQYF.

The CDR3 nucleotides are TGTGCCAGTAGTATCCCGGGACAGGGTCAAGAGACCCAGTACTTC. Translated: CASSIPGQGQETQYF. The rearrangement joins TRBV19 to TRBJ2-5, with TRBD1 identical over 9 bases. There are 15 residues in the CDR3. The V gene's germline CDR1 is LNHDA and CDR2 SQIVND (reference sequence). V lost 3 bases to trimming and J lost 2 bases; unmatched junction nucleotides: 4.

V gene TRBV7-9 combines with J gene TRBJ1-1; D is unresolved. The germline gives CDR1 SEHNR, CDR2 FQNEAQ (reference sequence). CDR3 size: 14 residues. V was pared by 0 bases and J by 2 bases, with 7 bases between. This CDR3 reads CASSLAGLNTEAFF. The CDR3 DNA is TGTGCCAGCAGCTTAGCTGGGCTAAACACTGAAGCTTTCTTT.

The rearrangement joins TRBV29-1 to TRBJ2-5; TRBD2 agrees at 8 bases. Trimming removed 1 base from V and 10 bases from J; junction bases left unmatched: 14. This CDR3 has 15 residues. Germline loops: CDR1 SQVTM, CDR2 ANQGSEA. CDR3 protein: CSVEGTGGGLRDQYF. The CDR3 DNA follows: TGCAGCGTTGAAGGGACCGGGGGGGGATTACGGGACCAGTACTTC.

This sequence joins TRBV2 and TRBJ1-1; D gene uncertain. V was cut by 3 bases and J by 8 bases, with 7 bases left in between. Germline V gene data show CDR1 as SNHLY and CDR2 as FYNNEI. This CDR3 spans 11 amino acids. The CDR3 nucleotides read TGTGCCAGCAGTGACGGGGTAGAAGCTTTCTTT. Encoded protein: CASSDGVEAFF.

This chain connects TRBV9 to TRBJ2-7; perhaps TRBD2 as D (5 bases). The CDR3 has 12 residues. Per the germline V gene, CDR1 is SGDLS and CDR2 is YYNGEE. V was clipped by 0 bases and J by 6 bases, with 7 bases between them. Here the CDR3 reads CASSVGGSEQYF. The DNA of the CDR3 is TGTGCCAGCAGCGTAGGAGGGAGCGAGCAGTACTTC.

The J gene is TRBJ2-3, the V gene TRBV5-1, with D perhaps matching TRBD2 (6 bases). With 3 bases removed from V and 5 bases from J, the gap between germline ends came to 16 bases. Germline values: CDR1 SGHRS, CDR2 YFSETQ. There are 15 residues in the CDR3. The CDR3 coding sequence is TGCGCCAGCAGCTCAAGCTTCTGGGGGGAAGATACGCAGTATTTT. Its translation is CASSSSFWGEDTQYF.

The chain couples TRBV28 to TRBJ2-1; possible D gene TRBD1, 7 bases. CDR1 is MDHEN, CDR2 SYDVKM, per germline. V dropped 10 bases and J dropped 6 bases, with 19 bases sitting between them. This CDR3 comprises 14 residues. CDR3 region: CATYGRGVSNEQFF. The DNA of the CDR3 is TGTGCCACGTACGGCAGGGGGGTCTCCAATGAGCAGTTCTTC.

The chain recombines TRBV7-9 with TRBJ1-3; tentative D call: TRBD1 (5 bases). This CDR3 region has 14 residues. CDR1 and CDR2 (germline): SEHNR, FQNEAQ (reference sequence). Deletions cut 5 bases from V and 0 bases from J, with 8 bases between. CDR3 bases: TGTGCCAGCAGCGCCGGGGGCTCTGGAAACACCATATATTTT. Protein product: CASSAGGSGNTIYF.

The gene calls are TRBV18 and TRBJ2-3, with D possibly being TRBD2 (5 bases). V lost 3 bases, J lost 2 bases, and 9 bases lay in between. Per the germline V gene, CDR1 is KGHSH and CDR2 is LQKENI. The CDR3 covers 14 residues. CDR3 residues: CASSPEAHTDTQYF. The CDR3 DNA sequence: TGTGCCAGCTCACCGGAGGCACACACAGATACGCAGTATTTT.

The chain carries TRBV29-1 and TRBJ2-1; 12 nucleotides agree with TRBD2. CDR1 and CDR2 from the germline V gene are SQVTM and ANQGSEA. J was trimmed by 6 bases and V by 7 bases; bases with no gene match: 10. The CDR3 has 15 amino acids. The CDR3 region has the DNA TGCAGCGGGATTCTAGCGGGAGGGCGTTTCAATGAGCAGTTCTTC. Protein: CSGILAGGRFNEQFF.

This chain uses TRBV19 with TRBJ2-7, with D perhaps matching TRBD2 (6 bases). Deletions cut 6 bases from V and 5 bases from J, with 11 bases between. CDR1 and CDR2 from the germline V gene are LNHDA and SQIVND (reference sequence). The CDR3 spans 12 residues. CDR3 in DNA: TGTGCCAGTAGGGAGGGGATGCACGAGCAGTACTTC. Its translation is CASREGMHEQYF.